This T cell receptor (beta chain) was captured in a study of identical twins. Findings of the study overall: Excess sharing by twins proved weaker in beta out-of-frame sequences. Insertions were reduced in abundant cord blood beta clonotypes but not in memory repertoires. Out-of-frame alpha sequences common to twins exhibited a surplus of low generation probability.

This clonotype occurred a few times. Its antigen is not known. Each CDR3 protein is one row after TCRdb ran MiXCR on the 5' RACE reads. Here the sample spans 1.5 million to 2 million distinct CDR3 sequences, about 30% being singletons. Germline V gives CDR1 DFQATT, CDR2 SNEGSKA (reference sequence). V was shortened by 1 base and J by 1 base, with 8 bases between the two germline ends. CDR3 length: 14 residues. Only healthy Caucasians were included as donors. Sequencing used cord blood. The clonotype was recovered from a newborn girl in good health. The chain couples TRBV20-1 to TRBJ2-1, with a possible D match to TRBD1 (5 bases). CDR3 DNA: TGCAGTGCTAGAGGGACAAAATCCTACAATGAGCAGTTCTTC. As protein: CSARGTKSYNEQFF.